The subject of this entry is one T cell receptor beta chain. This sample was taken from a study of shared clonotypes between healthy human individuals. Overall study context: Three CD4 naive, three CD4 memory, two CD8 naive and one CD8 memory plate were used per donor.

Each donor was a Caucasian adult residing in Nashville, Tennessee. The deep-level immunoSEQ assay was used. In the sorted-subset replicate PCRs, 150 to 200 ng DNA, tens of thousands of T cell genomes, was used. The repertoire was sequenced with immunoSEQ multiplex PCR; TCRdb's copy has only in-frame clones and lacks some. The profile covers some 1,100,000 clones, with approximately 80% appearing a single time and 0.4% to 0.55% taken by the ten largest. Germline V CDR1 and CDR2: SGHRS, YFSETQ. After removal of 4 bases from V and 3 bases from J, the junction contained 6 bases not matched to a gene. The CDR3 is 15 residues long.

Sequenced: memory CD4+ T cells from PBMCs. Specified subset: CD45RA-negative fraction. The rearrangement links TRBV5-1 to TRBJ1-2; 10 bases are a match to TRBD1. This clonotype originated in a man between 18 and 35 years old in good health. Some clones in this sample may be carry-over from other donors' samples. Here the CDR3 DNA reads TGCGCCAGCAGCGACCGGGACAGGGGAGACTATGGCTACACCTTC. This encodes CASSDRDRGDYGYTF. Drawing the rest from reference TRBV5-1 and TRBJ1-2, the complete variable domain is KAGVTQTPRYLIKTRGQQVTLSCSPISGHRSVSWYQQTPGQGLQFLFEYFSETQRNKGNFPGRFSGRQFSNSRSEMNVSTLELGDSALYLCASSDRDRGDYGYTFGSGTRLTVV.